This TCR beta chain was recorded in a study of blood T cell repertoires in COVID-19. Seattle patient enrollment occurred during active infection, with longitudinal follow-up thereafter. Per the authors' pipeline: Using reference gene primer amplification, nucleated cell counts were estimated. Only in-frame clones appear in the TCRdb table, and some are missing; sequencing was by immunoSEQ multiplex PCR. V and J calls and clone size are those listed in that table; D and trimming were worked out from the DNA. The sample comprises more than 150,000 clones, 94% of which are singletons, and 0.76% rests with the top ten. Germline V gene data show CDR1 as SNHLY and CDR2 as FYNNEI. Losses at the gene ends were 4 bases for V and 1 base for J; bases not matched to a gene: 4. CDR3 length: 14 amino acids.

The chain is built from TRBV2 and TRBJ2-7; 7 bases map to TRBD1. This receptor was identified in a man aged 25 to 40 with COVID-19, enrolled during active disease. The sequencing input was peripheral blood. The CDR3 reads CASSGQGFSYEQYF. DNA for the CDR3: TGTGCCAGCAGTGGACAGGGATTTTCCTACGAGCAGTACTTC.